The TCR beta chain under discussion was sequenced for a study of T-cell reconstitution after alpha-beta-depleted transplantation in children. Unique molecular identifiers were built into the TCRbeta library. MiXCR, run by TCRdb on the PCR reads, gives a single entry per CDR3 protein. Counted here are some 150,000 distinct CDR3 sequences, around 9% occurring once; the ten biggest clones make up around a sixth. There are many counts of this clonotype. Its antigen is unidentified. V was trimmed by 3 bases and J by 8 bases, leaving 16 bases between them. Germline CDR1 and CDR2: SGHTA and FQGTGA. This CDR3 comprises 14 residues. The study, taken as a whole, reports: Expanded graft clones, several hundred of them, were reportedly the source of alpha-beta T cells about two months after transplant.

This chain uses TRBV7-3 with TRBJ1-2; the D is unclear. The specimen comprised PBMCs, mostly from graft donor cells, sampled 180 days after TCRalphabeta/CD19-depleted stem cell transplant. The receptor comes from a female patient aged 2-9 years who had a stem cell transplant for congenital amegakaryocytic thrombocytopenia, so the T cells may come from the graft donor. The chain's CDR3 is CASSFMPSFFGYTF. CDR3 DNA sequence: TGTGCCAGCAGCTTCATGCCGAGTTTTTTCGGCTACACCTTC.